This T cell receptor beta chain was sequenced in a study of T cells in localized non-small cell lung cancer. Regarding this clone: The antigen remains unidentified.

The protocol was immunoSEQ multiplex PCR, while the TCRdb copy is restricted to in-frame clones and leaves out a portion. The sample lists about 74,000 clones; approximately 84% were seen once. Points from the study as a whole: It was uninvolved adjacent lung that showed the highest T cell clonality, exceeding tumor. Heterogeneity is still possible, as just one tumor region was sequenced. The appearance of a median approximately 61 of the top 100 tumor clones was seen in adjacent lung.

CDR1 and CDR2 from the germline V gene are WNHNN and SYGVQD (reference sequence). The V end was cut by 5 bases, the J end by 0 bases, with 11 bases between. This CDR3 spans 15 amino acids. This rearrangement joins TRBV10-1 to TRBJ2-1; D is ambiguous. Sample: peripheral blood, taken before any cancer treatment. This TCR derives from a female donor older than 55 with stage I lung adenocarcinoma. CDR3 nucleotides: TGCGCCAGCAGTCGGGCCAAGAGCTCCTACAATGAGCAGTTCTTC. Translating it yields CASSRAKSSYNEQFF.